This is a list of T cell receptor beta chains from one sample in a study of T-cell reconstitution after alpha-beta-depleted transplantation in children. TCRdb re-called the PCR reads through MiXCR, storing one row per CDR3 protein. The repertoire holds about 980,000 distinct CDR3 sequences, 25% to 35% seen once, with approximately 30% in the top ten. The starting material was PBMCs, mostly from graft donor cells, obtained 360 days after TCRalphabeta/CD19-depleted stem cell transplant. The receptors stem from a boy under two years old who had a stem cell transplant for SCID, so the T cells may come from the graft donor. CDR3s include the opening cysteine and the closing phenylalanine or tryptophan. Each record gives: J gene, D gene, V gene, clone size, CDR3 DNA, CDR3 protein. D genes are given only for firm matches. Rows give clone size only sometimes, using once, few, many, or a class for an expanded clone.

TRBJ2-5	TRBD2	TRBV20-1	-	TGCAGTGCTGCCCCAGGGCGGGGGGCCGAGGAGACCCAGTACTTC	CSAAPGRGAEETQYF
TRBJ2-2	-	TRBV5-1	few	TGCGCCAGCAGCTTGTACAGGGATAACACCGGGGAGCTGTTTTTT	CASSLYRDNTGELFF
TRBJ1-2	-	TRBV7-9	few	TGTGCCAGCAGGGGGGCGGACTATGGCTACACCTTC	CASRGADYGYTF
TRBJ2-7	-	TRBV20-1	-	TGCAGTGCCGGTCGGCCCGTCTCGGAGCAGTACTTC	CSAGRPVSEQYF
TRBJ2-7	-	TRBV4-3	-	TGCGCCAGCAGCCAAGGCCTTCCGCGGGGAACCTACGAGCAGTACTTC	CASSQGLPRGTYEQYF
TRBJ1-1	-	TRBV13	-	TGTGCCAGCAGCTTAGTGGATGAGACTGAAGCTTTCTTT	CASSLVDETEAFF
TRBJ2-3	-	TRBV5-1	-	TGCGCCAGCAGCTTGGACTGGGACACAGATACGCAGTATTTT	CASSLDWDTDTQYF
TRBJ2-7	TRBD1	TRBV7-8	-	TGTGCCAGCAGCCCCGGGACAGGGGAAGTAGAGCAGTACTTC	CASSPGTGEVEQYF
TRBJ2-1	-	TRBV5-1	few	TGCGCCAGCAGTCTTATTAGCGGATCCAGCTCCTACAATGAGCAGTTCTTC	CASSLISGSSSYNEQFF
TRBJ2-2	-	TRBV6-5	-	TGTGCCAGCAGTTACTCGGTCGCGGGGGAGCTGTTTTTT	CASSYSVAGELFF
TRBJ1-2	TRBD1	TRBV18	-	TGTGCCAGCTCACCACGAGTGACAGGGGACTATGGCTACACCTTC	CASSPRVTGDYGYTF
TRBJ2-7	TRBD1	TRBV12-3/TRBV12-4	few	TGTGCCAGCAGTATCTCCGGGACAGGGGGCTACGAGCAGTACTTC	CASSISGTGGYEQYF
TRBJ2-5	TRBD2	TRBV10-3	few	TGTGCCATCAGTGAGTCAGGGACTAGCGGAGAGACCCAGTACTTC	CAISESGTSGETQYF
TRBJ1-1	-	TRBV28	once	TGTGCCAGCAACAAGGGGCGAACTGAAGCTTTCTTT	CASNKGRTEAFF